In this sample, the clone carrying this TCR beta chain turned up once. The sample is drawn from a study of technical replicates of blood from a few donors. The data were produced by immunoSEQ multiplex PCR, yet TCRdb's version contains in-frame clones alone and is incomplete. The table has tens of thousands of clones, roughly 91% seen once; the top ten hold approximately 3.6%. CDR1 and CDR2 (germline): SQVTM, ANQGSEA. CDR3 length: 14 amino acids. J gave up 5 bases and V 6 bases, and 12 bases lay outside the gene matches. V usage is TRBV29-1 and J usage is TRBJ1-2; 7 bases are shared with TRBD1. The TCR originated in a human donor in good health. Some clones in this sample may be carry-over from other donors' samples. Sequenced input: PBMCs. The CDR3 sequence: CSVRLLGTAYGYTF. The DNA of the CDR3 is TGCAGCGTCCGGCTGCTCGGGACAGCTTATGGCTACACCTTC. The full variable domain, its missing parts supplied by reference TRBV29-1 and TRBJ1-2, is SAVISQKPSRDICQRGTSLTIQCQVDSQVTMMFWYRQQPGQSLTLIATANQGSEATYESGFVIDKFPISRPNLTFSTLTVSNMSPEDSSIYLCSVRLLGTAYGYTFGSGTRLTVV.